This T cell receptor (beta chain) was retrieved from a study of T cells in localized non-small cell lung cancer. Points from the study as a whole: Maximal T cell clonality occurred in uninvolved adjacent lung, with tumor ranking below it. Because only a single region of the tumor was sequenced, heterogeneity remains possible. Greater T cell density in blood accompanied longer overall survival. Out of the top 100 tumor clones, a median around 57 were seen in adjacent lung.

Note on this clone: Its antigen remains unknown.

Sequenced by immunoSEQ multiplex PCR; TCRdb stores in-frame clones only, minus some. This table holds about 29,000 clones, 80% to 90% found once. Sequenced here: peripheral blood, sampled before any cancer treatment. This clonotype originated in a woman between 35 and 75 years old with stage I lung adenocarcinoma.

The CDR3 reads CASSQGRGYGYTF. The CDR3 DNA sequence: TGCGCCAGCAGCCAGGGAAGGGGCTATGGCTACACCTTC. The gene calls are TRBV4-1 and TRBJ1-2; weak D call: TRBD1 (5 bases). Trimming removed 3 bases from V and 4 bases from J, with 9 bases in between. Looked up from germline, CDR1 is MGHRA and CDR2 is YSYEKL. The CDR3 has 13 amino acids.